Sequencing of this TCR beta chain was carried out in a study of blood T cell repertoires in COVID-19. The germline CDR1 and CDR2 sequences are KGHDR and SFDVKD. The CDR3 sequence is 15 residues long. Unmatched junction bases numbered 2, after V lost 3 bases and J lost 4 bases. Study processing details: Using reference gene primer amplification, nucleated cell counts were estimated. Profiled with immunoSEQ multiplex PCR; TCRdb holds only in-frame clones, not every one. That table supplies the V and J calls and clone size; D and trimming were determined from the DNA. The sample consists of approximately 99,000 clones, around 83% of them appearing once.

The V call is TRBV24-1, the J call TRBJ2-1; TRBD1 matches 10 bases. The sequenced sample consisted of peripheral blood. The sequence derives from a woman aged 60 to 75 in a cohort sampled during active or convalescent COVID-19. Written as DNA, the CDR3 is TGTGCCACCAGTGATGGGGGACAGGGGTACAATGAGCAGTTCTTC. Translating gives CATSDGGQGYNEQFF.